This TCR beta chain was recovered during a study of T cell responses to AZD1222 COVID-19 vaccine. Whole-study results and caveats: Nearly half of unique spike-specific TCRs reportedly avoided B.1.351 and B.1.1.7 mutated regions. Females made up more of the donors, who were largely white British, and clonal diversity may have come out too low. Dominant at 160-218 and 743-854, vaccine-associated CD4 TCRs also spanned spike.

In the case of this clone: Antigen unknown.

The study pooled second doses at about 4 or about 12 weeks. Libraries were prepared by immunoSEQ multiplex PCR; TCRdb keeps only in-frame clonotypes and omits some of them. The top ten clones hold 6% to 7.5% of a sample with about 140,000 clones, 85% to 95% of them seen once. The TCR was taken from an adult who received the AZD1222 COVID-19 vaccine. Sequenced here: peripheral blood, sampled 28 days after the second AZD1222 dose.

DNA for the CDR3: TGTGCCTGGATTACTAGCGGGGGGGCTGTTGAGCAGTTCTTC. Amino acids: CAWITSGGAVEQFF. The chain links TRBV30 to TRBJ2-1; TRBD2 aligns across 13 bases. CDR3 length: 14 amino acids. V gave up 4 bases and J gave up 9 bases; unmatched junction bases: 6. Germline values: CDR1 GTSNPN, CDR2 SVGIG (reference sequence).